This is a list of T cell receptor beta chains from one sample in a study of blood T cell repertoires in COVID-19. TCRdb keeps only in-frame clones here, not all; method: immunoSEQ multiplex PCR. The data hold a few hundred thousand clones, with roughly 91% observed a single time. The sample was PBMCs or T cells enriched from blood (not recorded which). The receptor set was obtained from a woman aged 45-65 years who had been exposed to COVID-19. CDR3s include the opening cysteine and the closing phenylalanine or tryptophan. Fields, in order: CDR3 length, V gene, J gene, clone size, D gene, CDR3 DNA, CDR3 protein. The D gene is left open where the match is weak. A row's size may be missing; if present it is once, few, many or a size class.

17	TRBV7-8	TRBJ2-5	once	TRBD2	TGTGCCAGCAGCTTAGGGTCCAGCGGGGGGGCTTCAGAGACCCAGTACTTC	CASSLGSSGGASETQYF
14	TRBV5-4	TRBJ1-2	few	.	TGTGCCAGCAGCTTGGACATAAAGAACTATGGCTACACCTTC	CASSLDIKNYGYTF
15	TRBV28	TRBJ2-1	once	TRBD2	TGTGCCAGCAAGCCGAGCGGGGGCCACTACAATGAGCAGTTCTTC	CASKPSGGHYNEQFF
17	TRBV4-1	TRBJ1-3	.	.	TGCGCCAGCAGCCGACGACCAGACAGGCCCTACGGAAACACCATATATTTT	CASSRRPDRPYGNTIYF
14	TRBV19	TRBJ1-6	.	.	TGTGCCAGTAGTATAGGAAACAGAAATTCACCCCTCCACTTT	CASSIGNRNSPLHF
18	TRBV9	TRBJ2-5	.	.	TGTGCCAGCAGCGCCACAGATTGGGGACACCCCGTCAGGGAGACCCAGTACTTC	CASSATDWGHPVRETQYF
15	TRBV14	TRBJ2-7	.	TRBD1	TGTGCCAGCAGCCAAGGGTCTGGGACAGTGTACGCGCAGTACTTC	CASSQGSGTVYAQYF
16	TRBV27	TRBJ2-7	.	TRBD1	TGTGCCAGCAGTTTGGTGGGGGACAGGGGGCCCTACGAGCAGTACTTC	CASSLVGDRGPYEQYF
13	TRBV5-4	TRBJ2-5	.	.	TGTGCCAGCAGCCCAAGCCGGGGGGAGACCCAGTACTTC	CASSPSRGETQYF
15	TRBV4-1	TRBJ1-5	.	.	TGCGCCAGCAGCCCCTCATTGGGGGCGGGTCAGCCCCAGCATTTT	CASSPSLGAGQPQHF
11	TRBV5-8	TRBJ1-2	few	.	TGTGCCAGCAGCCGAGGGGGAGGCTACACCTTC	CASSRGGGYTF
12	TRBV29-1	TRBJ2-7	few	.	TGCAGCGTTGAACGCGAAAACTACGAGCAGTACTTC	CSVERENYEQYF
14	TRBV4-1	TRBJ1-4	.	.	TGCGCCAGCAGCCAAGGGGTGGAGCGGAGTGGACTGTTTTTT	CASSQGVERSGLFF
17	TRBV4-1	TRBJ2-5	.	TRBD2	TGCGCCAGCAGCCAAGACGGCGCGGGGGGAATCCAAGAGACCCAGTACTTC	CASSQDGAGGIQETQYF
19	TRBV11-2	TRBJ1-3	.	.	TGTGCCAGCAGCTTATTGAGCTTCGGGGAGGGGTTCTCTGGAAACACCATATATTTT	CASSLLSFGEGFSGNTIYF
18	TRBV3-1/TRBV3-2	TRBJ2-7	.	TRBD1	TGTGCCAGCAGCCCTTTCGGCGCAGGGGGCCTCGTTAGCTACGAGCAGTACTTC	CASSPFGAGGLVSYEQYF
18	TRBV11-2	TRBJ1-1	.	TRBD1	TGTGCCAGCAGCTCACCCTTCCGGGACAGCTACTATAACACTGAAGCTTTCTTT	CASSSPFRDSYYNTEAFF
13	TRBV10-3	TRBJ2-1	.	TRBD2	TGTGCCAACGGACTAGCGGGGTTCAATGAGCAGTTCTTC	CANGLAGFNEQFF
15	TRBV28	TRBJ2-1	.	TRBD1	TGTGCCAGCAGGCCTATGGGGCAGGGGGTGAATGAGCAGTTCTTC	CASRPMGQGVNEQFF
15	TRBV11-2	TRBJ1-6	.	.	TGTGCCAGCAGCTTCCTAGGGGGATCGGACTCACCCCTCCACTTT	CASSFLGGSDSPLHF
17	TRBV5-1	TRBJ2-3	.	TRBD2	TGCGCCAGCAGCTTGGCCGGCGGGGGAACTAACACAGATACGCAGTATTTT	CASSLAGGGTNTDTQYF
15	TRBV7-2	TRBJ1-2	.	.	TGTGCCAGCAGCCTTTCAGAGGGGGGGCGCGAGAGCTACACCTTC	CASSLSEGGRESYTF
20	TRBV28	TRBJ2-7	.	TRBD2	TGTGCCAGCAGCCCACTCCGGGGCCGCGGGGGCGGGGGGGAAACCTACGAGCAGTACTTC	CASSPLRGRGGGGETYEQYF
17	TRBV10-3	TRBJ2-3	.	TRBD2	TGTGCCATCAGTGAAGGGGCTAGCGGGGGCCAACGCGATACGCAGTATTTT	CAISEGASGGQRDTQYF
14	TRBV19	TRBJ1-1	.	.	TGTGCCAGTAGTAAGATGAGGGGGGGCACTGAAGCTTTCTTT	CASSKMRGGTEAFF
14	TRBV19	TRBJ2-7	many	.	TGTGCCAGTAGGAACAGGGAGCTCACCTACGAGCAGTACTTC	CASRNRELTYEQYF
13	TRBV13	TRBJ1-1	.	.	TGTGCCAGCAGCTTCAAGCCTAACACTGAAGCTTTCTTT	CASSFKPNTEAFF
19	TRBV4-2	TRBJ1-6	.	.	TGTGCCAGCAGCCAACGGCGGGAGGGGGGCCAAATGGGGCTTTTGCCCCTCCACTTT	CASSQRREGGQMGLLPLHF
16	TRBV19	TRBJ2-2	.	.	TGTGCCAGTAGTATTAGGGGATTAAACATTCGCGGGGAGCTGTTTTTT	CASSIRGLNIRGELFF
19	TRBV7-8	TRBJ1-1	.	.	TGTGCCAGCAGCTTAAAGAGGTTACCGGGGGGTTCCAAAGCCTTTGAAGCTTTCTTT	CASSLKRLPGGSKAFEAFF
16	TRBV10-2	TRBJ1-5	.	.	TGCGCCAGCAGTGATCTCTCTCGCGGGAGCAATCAGCCCCAGCATTTT	CASSDLSRGSNQPQHF
14	TRBV19	TRBJ1-5	.	TRBD1	TGTGCCAGTAGTTTGGGACAGGGATATCAGCCCCAGCATTTT	CASSLGQGYQPQHF
17	TRBV15	TRBJ2-7	.	.	TGTGCCACCAGCAGAGGCCCCGGCCGGGGGAATATGTACGAGCAGTACTTC	CATSRGPGRGNMYEQYF
16	TRBV18	TRBJ1-1	once	.	TGTGCCAGCTCACCACGGGCGACATCTATGAACACTGAAGCTTTCTTT	CASSPRATSMNTEAFF
21	TRBV4-1	TRBJ2-2	.	.	TGCGCCAGCAGCCAAGAGGGGAGCCGCTTCGCGGGGGCCACGAACACCGGGGAGCTGTTTTTT	CASSQEGSRFAGATNTGELFF
11	TRBV7-9	TRBJ1-5	.	TRBD1	TGTGCCAGCGGATTTGACAGGGCCCAGCATTTT	CASGFDRAQHF
14	TRBV28	TRBJ2-5	.	TRBD1	TGTGCCAGCCTATCCGGGACAGGCCTTGAGACCCAGTACTTC	CASLSGTGLETQYF
15	TRBV18	TRBJ2-7	.	.	TGTGCCAGCTCACCATCCCTAGCATGGGAGAGCGAGCAGTACTTC	CASSPSLAWESEQYF
14	TRBV5-1	TRBJ2-7	.	.	TGCGCCAGCAGCTTGACGACAAGTTCCTACGAGCAGTACTTC	CASSLTTSSYEQYF
16	TRBV3-1/TRBV3-2	TRBJ1-1	.	.	TGTGCCAGCAGCCAAGCTCACAGGGTAGGTGGCACTGAAGCTTTCTTT	CASSQAHRVGGTEAFF
14	TRBV10-3	TRBJ2-2	.	.	TGTGCCATCAGAGGGGACACGTACACCGGGGAGCTGTTTTTT	CAIRGDTYTGELFF
16	TRBV7-9	TRBJ1-2	.	.	TGTGCCAGCAGCCACGGACAGAGCCCTGAAATCTATGGCTACACCTTC	CASSHGQSPEIYGYTF
16	TRBV5-1	TRBJ2-3	.	.	TGCGCCAGCAGCTTGGACAGGGTGACGTACACAGATACGCAGTATTTT	CASSLDRVTYTDTQYF
14	TRBV19	TRBJ1-1	.	TRBD1	TGTGCCAGTAGTGCAGGGGGCGCGAACACTGAAGCTTTCTTT	CASSAGGANTEAFF
13	TRBV30	TRBJ2-6	.	.	TGTGCCTGGAGCTACTCTGGGGCCAACGTCCTGACTTTC	CAWSYSGANVLTF
15	TRBV7-6	TRBJ1-5	once	.	TGTGCCAGCAGCGAGGCGCCGGTTAGCAATCAGCCCCAGCATTTT	CASSEAPVSNQPQHF
16	TRBV9	TRBJ2-5	.	TRBD2	TGTGCCAGCAGCGTAGGCCCCAGCGGGGGAGAAGAGACCCAGTACTTC	CASSVGPSGGEETQYF
15	TRBV5-1	TRBJ2-3	.	TRBD2	TGCGCCAGCAGCGCTGAAGCGGGGGGGTCAGATACGCAGTATTTT	CASSAEAGGSDTQYF
16	TRBV5-1	TRBJ2-1	.	TRBD2	TGCGCCAGCAGCCCGGGACTAAGCGGGGACTACAATGAGCAGTTCTTC	CASSPGLSGDYNEQFF
13	TRBV29-1	TRBJ1-1	.	.	TGCAGCGTTGAGAAAACGACAGGCCGGACGGCTTTCTTT	CSVEKTTGRTAFF
14	TRBV29-1	TRBJ1-3	.	.	TGCAGCGTTGTCCAGGGTAACTCTGGAAACACCATATATTTT	CSVVQGNSGNTIYF
13	TRBV28	TRBJ2-3	.	.	TGTGCCAGCGGGCTCCCCCCCGCAGATACGCAGTATTTT	CASGLPPADTQYF
16	TRBV7-2	TRBJ1-2	.	TRBD1	TGTGCCAGCAGTTATGAACCGGGACAGGGCGGCTATGGCTACACCTTC	CASSYEPGQGGYGYTF